Included here is one T cell receptor beta chain sequence, with context. The antigen it binds to is not known. Base qualities were left out, and no much larger clone turns up one base away. The data stem from a study of regulatory T cells in long-lasting Graves disease (dated by TCRdb to the early 2020s). Study-wide context: Newly diagnosed Graves' disease patients had taken antithyroid drugs for less than 3 months. A total of roughly 33 samples underwent TCR sequencing: 13 from persistent and approximately 20 from newly diagnosed Graves' disease patients. Peripheral blood TCR sequencing and RNA sequencing compared persistent Graves' disease patients with newly diagnosed Graves' disease patients. The study took place in China and was registered as a clinical trial. The study at large found these results: Sequencing and analysis were limited to the TCR beta chain. As a limitation, the authors acknowledged that the small sample size may reduce accuracy. Persistent patients shared more public clonotypes among themselves (around 2,800) than newly diagnosed patients did (approximately 900). Compared with newly diagnosed patients, persistent Graves' disease patients had lower TCR Shannon entropy and fewer highly expanded clones, which suggests clonal expansion. Because the primary lesion, thyroid tissue, could not be accessed, the study looked at peripheral blood alone.

The time point label for this specimen denotes: newly diagnosed GD, antithyroid drugs for less than 3 months. For both TCR sequencing and RNA sequencing, RNA was extracted from PBMCs in TRIzol. The diagnosis of Graves' disease was made according to American Thyroid Association guidelines. Recruitment of patients was carried out at an endocrinology department in Xi'an, China. Each patient gave approximately 10 milliliters of peripheral blood, collected in an EDTA anticoagulant tube. PBMCs were isolated by Ficoll Paque Plus density gradient separation without further T cell sorting. RNA quality was checked with an Agilent 2100 Bioanalyzer and agarose gel, and concentration with a NanoDrop 2000. Library construction relied on multiplex PCR. Reads for this sample came from an Illumina HiSeq 4000. TCR beta libraries were built with iRepertoire HTBI primers and Arm-PCR amplification of CDR3 regions. Before sequencing, the PCR products went through gel purification. Turning to the authors' computational methods: A total of some 65 TRBV and some 15 TRBJ segments were identified across samples and were used for gene usage analysis of CDR3 amino acid clonotypes. Filtered high-quality paired reads were merged into contigs using COPE and FqMerger. BLAST was used to align contigs to IMGT TRBV, TRBD and TRBJ reference genes, and CDR3 was defined according to IMGT. Any clonotype with a frequency above 0.1% was classified as a highly expanded clone. Shannon entropy served as the measure of repertoire diversity, while the Gini coefficient captured V-J evenness. Public clonotypes were defined as clonotypes shared by more than one individual. The public reads were reprocessed in TCRdb via fastp at Q25 and MiXCR, keeping in-frame beta chains. Identical CDR3 proteins give one entry, which carries the most common genes and DNA. Clone size and V and J calls follow TCRdb, not the original study. Here the sample has 400,000 to 500,000 distinct CDR3 sequences; roughly 15% occur a single time. The ten largest clonotypes hold roughly a tenth of the sample.

This sample also belongs to another study, concerning T cells in Graves' hyperthyroidism and ophthalmopathy. From the second report: Graves' hyperthyroidism was defined as stable when no progression to ophthalmopathy occurred over 18 months of follow-up. Hyperthyroidism patients were newly diagnosed, with disease duration under 2 months, and aged 18 to 65 years. The study excluded patients with uncontrolled infections, other autoimmune diseases, pregnancy or lactation. Diagnoses were established on the basis of clinical symptoms, serum thyroxine and TRAb, thyroid ultrasound, and orbital computed tomography. The TCR CDR3 was subjected to a first round of RT-PCR using the HTBI primer set and the Qiagen OneStep RT-PCR kit. Most expanded thyroid clonotypes (frequency above 0.001) were also detected in blood, suggesting blood repertoires may reflect thyroid immune responses. A model built on a 13 V-J signature distinguished ophthalmopathy from stable hyperthyroidism, reaching around 87% sensitivity and approximately 83% specificity in cross-validation and 80%/75% in testing. During validation, the model predicted progression to ophthalmopathy a median of around six months ahead of onset, with approximately 70% sensitivity and 72% to 80% specificity. To identify distinguishing TCR V-J signatures, a discovery cohort of about 100 patients was used, comprising roughly 45 with Graves' ophthalmopathy and about 59 with stable Graves' hyperthyroidism. Whether ophthalmopathy could be predicted prospectively was tested in an independent validation cohort made up of approximately 19 hyperthyroidism patients plus 17 patients who later progressed to ophthalmopathy. The 100 or so discovery patients were randomly divided into training and test sets at a 7:3 ratio. In addition, the study compared T-cell repertoires in thyroid tissue and in blood from 6 or 7 Graves' hyperthyroidism patients. After blood sampling, hyperthyroidism patients were treated with methimazole at a starting dose of 30 mg daily, and ophthalmopathy patients were treated with high-dose intravenous methylprednisolone. Libraries were constructed in a second round of multiplex PCR, after which size selection and purification were performed. The libraries were sequenced on an Illumina HiSeq2000 using paired-end 100 bp reads. SOAPnuke was used to process the raw data, removing reads that contained adapters or uncalled bases, had a mean Phred below 15, or lacked an exact match to the constant primer or identifier. High-quality paired reads were merged using COPE v1.2.5, and each unique nucleotide sequence was defined as a clonotype. MiTCR v1.1 was used to align the clonotypes against IMGT TRBV, TRBD and TRBJ reference segments. Analysis was restricted to V-J combinations with a frequency above 0.0001, which covered 99.2% of repertoires. A TCS score was defined as the ratio of F50 (clonal expansion) to E x V (chaos), with BLOSUM62-based TCRdist applied between CDR3 peptides within each V-J. Welch's t-statistics and random forest reduced 450 to 600 V-J features to about 13, which were used in a naive Bayes classifier (R e1071). No statistical method was used to set the sample size in advance, and investigators knew the group allocation. According to the paper, TCR Vbeta CDR3 sequencing was carried out on over 130 peripheral blood samples, which came from fewer than 50 ophthalmopathy, 80 or so hyperthyroidism and roughly 17 progressor patients.

The receptor's source is a woman aged 30 to 39 with Graves disease. Donor details come from another sample of the same person, matched by shared clones. Material: peripheral blood mononuclear cells (PBMCs), obtained at new diagnosis, from a patient treated with antithyroid drugs.

The CDR3 has the sequence CASSQGYDRIWAYEQYF. The nucleotide sequence reads TGCGCCAGCAGCCAGGGCTACGACAGGATCTGGGCCTACGAGCAGTACTTC. This chain joins TRBV4-1 to TRBJ2-7; tentative D gene TRBD1, with 6 bases matching. V is cut by 3 bases and J by 2 bases, and the space between the germline ends is 20 bases. The CDR3 numbers 17 residues from cysteine through phenylalanine. Just CDR3 DNA is preserved here, 51 bases in frame from base 1. In the germline V gene, CDR1 corresponds to MGHRA and CDR2 to YSYEKL.